This T cell receptor (beta chain) was profiled in a study of blood T cell repertoires in COVID-19 (dated by TCRdb to about 2020). Regarding the study in general: The collaborator samples originated in the United States, Italy and Spain and spanned the acute and convalescent phases of COVID-19. The prospective study material was composed of cDNA or gDNA derived from T cells, B-cell-depleted T cells, or PBMCs. Subjects who had been exposed to COVID-19, were actively infected with it, or had recovered from it provided the deeply sampled blood TCRbeta repertoires that made up the dataset. A freely available public database, intended as a resource for researchers studying the immune response to SARS-CoV-2, is where the repertoires were released. Samples came from the ongoing ImmuneRACE study (first 160 participants) plus 1,254 subjects from 6 global collaborators. Nearly every sample came with metadata listing a de-identified subject ID, COVID-19 status, age in years and sex. Where available, HLA class I and class II types were obtained from metadata supplied by the sample provider rather than from assay-based typing.

TCRbeta CDR3 regions were amplified from genomic DNA using the immunoSEQ Assay, a bias-controlled multiplex PCR. The study's processing was this. Within the assay, amplification of reference gene primers was used to estimate how many nucleated cells each sample contained. To quantify the absolute abundance of each unique TCRbeta CDR3 rearrangement, sequence reads were collapsed and filtered. For each sample, productive Simpson clonality was calculated by taking the square root of Simpson's diversity index across productive rearrangements. TCRdb took this table from immuneACCESS and kept in-frame rearrangements with V and J called. Such tables lack part of the clones; where checked against another copy, unresolved V genes explain under half of the gap, and the rest is unexplained. V and J calls and clone size are copied from that table; D and trimming were computed from the DNA. This sample has 100,000 to 120,000 clones in its table, and 88% of those were observed once. The top ten clonotypes cover over 2% of the sample.

The CDR3 goes from the cysteine to the phenylalanine over 16 residues. Just the 48-base CDR3 DNA is kept, in frame starting at base 1. Germline trimming amounts to 3 bases on V and 3 bases on J, with 10 as the count of junction bases outside the gene matches. CDR1 and CDR2 were assigned from the germline V gene as MGHRA and YSYEKL. Collaborating institutions collected whole blood in K2EDTA tubes following their own protocols. For TCRbeta analysis, collaborators shipped samples as frozen whole blood, isolated PBMCs, or DNA extracted from either of those sample types. This clone turned up a few times. Which antigen it targets is not known. No qualities accompany the bases; no much larger clone lies one base away. Overall study results and their limits: How much clinical and demographic metadata was included differed by source and by participant, and the metadata was provided uncurated.

This chain joins TRBV4-1 to TRBJ2-5, with 7 junctional bases fitting TRBD1. The receptor comes from a human donor in a cohort sampled during active COVID-19. The sample was peripheral blood. For the CDR3, the sequence is CASSHPTTGSEETQYF. The nucleotide sequence reads TGCGCCAGCAGCCACCCAACGACAGGGTCGGAAGAGACCCAGTACTTC.